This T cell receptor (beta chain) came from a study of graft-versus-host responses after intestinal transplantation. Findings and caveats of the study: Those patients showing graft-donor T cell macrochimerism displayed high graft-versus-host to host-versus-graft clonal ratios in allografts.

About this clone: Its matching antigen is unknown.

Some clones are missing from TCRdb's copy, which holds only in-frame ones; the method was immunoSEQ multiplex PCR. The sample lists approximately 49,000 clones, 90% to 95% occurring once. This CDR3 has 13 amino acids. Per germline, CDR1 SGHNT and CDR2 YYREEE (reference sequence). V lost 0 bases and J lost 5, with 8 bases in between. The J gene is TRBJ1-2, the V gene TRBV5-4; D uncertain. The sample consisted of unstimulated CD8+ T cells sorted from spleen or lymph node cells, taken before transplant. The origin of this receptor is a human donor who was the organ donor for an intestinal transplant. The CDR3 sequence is CASSLEPMYGYTF. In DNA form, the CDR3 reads TGTGCCAGCAGCTTGGAGCCGATGTATGGCTACACCTTC.